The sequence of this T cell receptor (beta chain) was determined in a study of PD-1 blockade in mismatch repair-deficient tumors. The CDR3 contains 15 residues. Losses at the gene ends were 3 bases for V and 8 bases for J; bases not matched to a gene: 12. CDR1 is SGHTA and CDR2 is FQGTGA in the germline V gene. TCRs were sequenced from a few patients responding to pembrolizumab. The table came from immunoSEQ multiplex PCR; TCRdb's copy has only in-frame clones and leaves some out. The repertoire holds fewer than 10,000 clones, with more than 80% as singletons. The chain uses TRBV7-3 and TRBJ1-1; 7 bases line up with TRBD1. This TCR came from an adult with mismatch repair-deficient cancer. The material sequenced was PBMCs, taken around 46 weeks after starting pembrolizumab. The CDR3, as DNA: TGTGCCAGCAGCTTGACCGGGACAGACTTGGCCGAAGCTTTCTTT. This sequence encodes CASSLTGTDLAEAFF.